A selection of T cell receptor beta chains follows, all from one sample in a study of graft-versus-host responses after intestinal transplantation. Their cognate antigens are unknown. The repertoire was sequenced with immunoSEQ multiplex PCR; TCRdb's copy has only in-frame clones and lacks some. The sample has about 100,000 clones, about 90% seen once; the top ten hold about 0.93%. Sequences were derived from unstimulated CD4+ T cells sorted from spleen or lymph node cells, sampled before transplant. The receptors derive from a human donor who was the organ donor for an intestinal transplant. The CDR3 runs from the conserved cysteine through the conserved F or W. D genes are given only for firm matches. Clone sizes are given selectively: once, few, many, or a class where the clone is expanded.

>TRBJ1-5|NA|TRBV19|NA
CASSATDSRNQPQHF
TGTGCCAGTAGTGCGACAGACAGCAGAAATCAGCCCCAGCATTTT
>TRBJ1-3|NA|TRBV7-9|NA
CASSLTRGGNTIYF
TGTGCCAGCAGCTTAACCAGGGGAGGAAACACCATATATTTT
>TRBJ2-3|TRBD2|TRBV7-3|NA
CASSLAPLAGAITDTQYF
TGTGCCAGCAGCTTGGCCCCCTTAGCGGGGGCTATCACAGATACGCAGTATTTT
>TRBJ1-5|NA|TRBV5-1|NA
CASSLEGRDYQPQHF
TGCGCCAGCAGCTTGGAGGGCAGGGACTATCAGCCCCAGCATTTT
>TRBJ2-7|NA|TRBV18|NA
CASSPLTGYEQYF
TGTGCCAGCTCACCATTGACTGGCTACGAGCAGTACTTC
>TRBJ1-1|NA|TRBV27|NA
CASSPYRTNVEAFF
TGTGCCAGCAGTCCCTACCGGACTAATGTTGAAGCTTTCTTT
>TRBJ2-7|NA|TRBV5-1|once
CASRPDRAYEQYF
TGCGCCAGCAGACCAGACAGAGCCTACGAGCAGTACTTC
>TRBJ2-2|NA|TRBV19|NA
CASSTIRGRELFF
TGTGCCAGTAGTACAATCAGGGGTAGGGAGCTGTTTTTT
>TRBJ2-3|NA|TRBV7-9|NA
CASSSRSSFARQYF
TGTGCCAGCAGTTCCAGATCTAGCTTTGCAAGGCAGTATTTT
>TRBJ2-7|NA|TRBV6-6|NA
CASSSPTVSSYEQYF
TGTGCCAGCAGTTCCCCGACGGTAAGCTCCTACGAGCAGTACTTC
>TRBJ2-1|NA|TRBV5-6|NA
CASSFGVWSSYNEQFF
TGTGCCAGCAGCTTTGGGGTCTGGAGCTCCTACAATGAGCAGTTCTTC
>TRBJ1-6|NA|TRBV7-3|NA
CASSLDRGNSPLHF
TGTGCCAGCAGCTTAGACCGGGGTAATTCACCCCTCCACTTT
>TRBJ1-2|TRBD1|TRBV5-4|NA
CASSLDRAGYTF
TGTGCCAGCAGCCTCGACAGGGCTGGCTACACCTTC
>TRBJ1-5|NA|TRBV19|NA
CASSMIAGREPQHF
TGTGCCAGTAGTATGATCGCAGGGCGAGAGCCCCAGCATTTT
>TRBJ1-2|NA|TRBV6-1|NA
CASGGGGPYGYTF
TGTGCCAGCGGGGGGGGAGGGCCCTATGGCTACACCTTC
>TRBJ1-6|NA|TRBV5-6|NA
CASSLVYGSMSSPLHF
TGTGCCAGCAGCTTGGTGTACGGGTCCATGTCCTCACCCCTCCACTTT
>TRBJ1-2|NA|TRBV6-5|few
CASSSAGVSYGYTF
TGTGCCAGCAGTTCCGCCGGGGTTAGCTATGGCTACACCTTC
>TRBJ1-2|NA|TRBV19|NA
CASSIAKGNYGYTF
TGTGCCAGTAGTATAGCGAAGGGGAACTATGGCTACACCTTC
>TRBJ2-2|TRBD1|TRBV6-1|NA
CASRDRDRAMRELFF
TGTGCCAGCAGGGACCGGGACAGGGCCATGAGGGAGCTGTTTTTT
>TRBJ2-1|NA|TRBV10-3|NA
CAIRDSSSYNEQFF
TGTGCCATCAGGGACTCTAGCTCCTACAATGAGCAGTTCTTC
>TRBJ1-1|TRBD1|TRBV29-1|NA
CSAERTGVRTEAFF
TGCAGCGCTGAGCGGACAGGGGTGAGGACTGAAGCTTTCTTT
>TRBJ1-2|TRBD1|TRBV19|NA
CASSRTGGSHLYGYTF
TGTGCCAGTAGTAGGACAGGGGGCTCGCACCTCTATGGCTACACCTTC
>TRBJ1-2|NA|TRBV6-5|NA
CASSYSRGRSYTF
TGTGCCAGCAGTTACTCCCGGGGTCGAAGCTACACCTTC
>TRBJ1-2|TRBD1|TRBV7-9|NA
CASSFSDRGGDGYTF
TGTGCCAGCAGCTTCTCAGACAGGGGTGGCGATGGCTACACCTTC
>TRBJ1-6|NA|TRBV19|NA
CASSILGPGDSPLHF
TGTGCCAGTAGTATTTTAGGGCCGGGCGACTCACCCCTCCACTTT
>TRBJ1-2|NA|TRBV5-1|NA
CASSPVGGSYGYTF
TGCGCCAGCAGCCCGGTGGGGGGAAGCTATGGCTACACCTTC
>TRBJ2-3|NA|TRBV5-6|once
CASSLPTADTQYF
TGTGCCAGCAGCTTGCCAACAGCAGATACGCAGTATTTT
>TRBJ1-2|NA|TRBV4-1|NA
CASSQDWAGNYDYTF
TGCGCCAGCAGCCAAGATTGGGCAGGGAATTACGACTACACCTTC
>TRBJ1-5|TRBD1|TRBV30|NA
CAWSWDRGYQPQHF
TGTGCCTGGAGCTGGGACAGGGGATATCAGCCCCAGCATTTT
>TRBJ1-1|NA|TRBV5-1|NA
CASSFDRALNTEAFF
TGCGCCAGCAGCTTCGACAGAGCTCTGAACACTGAAGCTTTCTTT
>TRBJ2-1|TRBD1|TRBV5-6|NA
CASSLGDRVRNEQFF
TGTGCCAGCAGCTTGGGGGACAGGGTGAGGAATGAGCAGTTCTTC
>TRBJ2-2|NA|TRBV19|NA
CASSTMSGELFF
TGTGCCAGTAGTACCATGTCCGGGGAGCTGTTTTTT
>TRBJ1-6|NA|TRBV6-4|NA
CATQSYLAGVYSPLHF
TGTGCCACCCAATCCTATTTGGCAGGAGTATATTCACCCCTCCACTTT
>TRBJ2-5|TRBD2|TRBV5-5|NA
CASIWARTSGGETQYF
TGTGCCAGCATCTGGGCTCGGACTAGCGGTGGCGAGACCCAGTACTTC
>TRBJ1-2|NA|TRBV5-1|NA
CASSLTDYGYTF
TGCGCCAGCAGCTTGACGGACTATGGCTACACCTTC
>TRBJ1-6|NA|TRBV21-1|NA
CASSKLKSSPLHF
TGTGCCAGCAGCAAATTAAAATCCTCACCCCTCCACTTT
>TRBJ2-5|TRBD2|TRBV15|NA
CATSKGTSGGQETQYF
TGTGCCACCAGCAAAGGGACTAGCGGGGGACAAGAGACCCAGTACTTC
>TRBJ1-2|TRBD1|TRBV14|NA
CASSLGGTGLNYGYTF
TGTGCCAGCAGCCTAGGGGGGACAGGGCTGAACTATGGCTACACCTTC
>TRBJ1-5|NA|TRBV30|NA
CAWSVRTASNQPQHF
TGTGCCTGGAGTGTACGAACAGCAAGCAATCAGCCCCAGCATTTT
>TRBJ2-3|TRBD2|TRBV5-1|NA
CASSSASGGRTQYF
TGCGCCAGCAGCTCGGCTAGCGGGGGTCGTACGCAGTATTTT
>TRBJ1-2|NA|TRBV18|NA
CASSQGTNYGYTF
TGTGCCAGCTCCCAGGGAACTAACTATGGCTACACCTTC
>TRBJ1-2|NA|TRBV14|NA
CASSQELNYGYTF
TGTGCCAGCAGCCAAGAGCTGAACTATGGCTACACCTTC
>TRBJ2-6|NA|TRBV11-2|NA
CASSYGVVGGANVLTF
TGTGCCAGCAGCTATGGGGTCGTCGGTGGGGCCAACGTCCTGACTTTC
>TRBJ1-6|TRBD1|TRBV27|NA
CASSSDRDNSPLHF
TGTGCCAGCAGTTCCGACAGGGATAATTCACCCCTCCACTTT
>TRBJ1-1|NA|TRBV6-5|NA
CASSSSGGSGAFF
TGTGCCAGCAGTTCGTCTGGGGGGTCGGGTGCTTTCTTT